This is a list of T cell receptor beta chains from one sample in a study of shared clonotypes between healthy human individuals. Using immunoSEQ multiplex PCR, the repertoire was profiled, and TCRdb retains in-frame clones only, with some absent. The table shows some 1.4 million clones, with more than 95% occurring only once. Specimen: naive CD4+ T cells sorted from blood. Receptors were obtained from a young man in good health. CDR3s leave out the opening cysteine and the closing phenylalanine or tryptophan. D genes are given only for firm matches. Size is omitted from some rows. Given values are once, few, many or a class for expanded clones.

cdr3_length	clone_size	j_call	d_call	v_call	cdr3_aa
11	.	TRBJ2-3	.	TRBV6-4	ASSEWGTDTQY
16	.	TRBJ2-3	TRBD2	TRBV29-1	SVSTSDLSPSRTDTQY
12	.	TRBJ1-1	.	TRBV5-6	ASSLGSGRTEAF
13	.	TRBJ2-5	TRBD1	TRBV5-4	ASSFPQGAVETQY
11	.	TRBJ1-2	.	TRBV11-3	ASSLAITSEPS
13	.	TRBJ2-1	.	TRBV5-6	ASSTVDSSYNEQF
10	.	TRBJ1-1	.	TRBV28	ASWGLNTEAF
12	.	TRBJ2-5	.	TRBV19	ASSIDRGQETQY
12	.	TRBJ1-1	.	TRBV7-2	ASRTGPLNTEAF
13	.	TRBJ2-1	TRBD2	TRBV6-5	ASRKGLAVYNEQF
14	.	TRBJ2-1	TRBD2	TRBV4-3	ASSQGSGRAYNEQF
14	.	TRBJ2-2	.	TRBV7-6	ASSSLGGAGTGELF
9	.	TRBJ2-3	.	TRBV2	ASKPSGTQY
11	.	TRBJ2-7	TRBD1	TRBV5-4	ASTRTGSYEQY
13	.	TRBJ2-1	.	TRBV30	AWNLRGGFVYEQF
16	once	TRBJ2-3	TRBD2	TRBV7-2	ASSLSGVDRFLTDTQY
11	.	TRBJ2-5	.	TRBV11-1	ASSTRTSETQY
11	.	TRBJ2-7	TRBD1	TRBV9	ASSEGQLTEQY
12	.	TRBJ1-1	.	TRBV18	ASSPPHWNTEAF
13	.	TRBJ2-7	.	TRBV19	ASSIITGTTREQY
15	.	TRBJ2-3	TRBD2	TRBV10-3	AISATSGRMNTDTQY
13	.	TRBJ2-1	.	TRBV19	ASSMRDSSYNEQF
12	.	TRBJ1-2	.	TRBV7-9	ASSLVGTNSGYT
11	few	TRBJ1-2	TRBD1	TRBV18	ASLPTGDYGYT
14	.	TRBJ2-1	.	TRBV7-6	ASSLPGGQGGNEQF
10	.	TRBJ2-7	.	TRBV5-4	ASSSRGGEQY
13	.	TRBJ2-7	TRBD2	TRBV10-3	AIGLAGGVPYEQY
13	.	TRBJ1-1	TRBD1	TRBV28	ASSHLTGAGTEAF
13	.	TRBJ2-1	TRBD2	TRBV2	ASSVTSGSYNEQF
12	.	TRBJ1-2	.	TRBV10-2	ASNEDGTLYGYT
12	few	TRBJ2-7	TRBD1	TRBV5-4	ASSLVEGADEQY
12	.	TRBJ1-2	.	TRBV27	ASSSGGGSSGYT
12	.	TRBJ2-2	.	TRBV9	ASSVTGNPGELF
12	once	TRBJ2-3	.	TRBV6-5	ASSLGQNTDTQY
14	.	TRBJ2-7	TRBD2	TRBV30	AWSTRTSGVTYEQY
11	.	TRBJ2-1	.	TRBV21-1	ASSEDSYNEQF
10	.	TRBJ2-7	TRBD1	TRBV6-5	ASSGDRWEQY
16	.	TRBJ2-7	TRBD2	TRBV5-1	ASSYEGVGAGEGYEQY
12	.	TRBJ2-7	.	TRBV18	ASSQMDGNYEQY
12	.	TRBJ2-5	.	TRBV18	ASSPVESQETQY
11	.	TRBJ2-5	.	TRBV27	ASSFWGSETQY
12	.	TRBJ1-5	.	TRBV6-1	ASIPGRSSQPQH
14	.	TRBJ1-2	.	TRBV29-1	SVADYSSGANYGYT
12	.	TRBJ1-4	.	TRBV28	ASRDITTNEKLF
11	.	TRBJ2-3	.	TRBV6-1	ACLPSNSDTQY
11	once	TRBJ2-7	TRBD1	TRBV28	ASTDRVDGEQY
13	once	TRBJ2-1	TRBD2	TRBV5-1	ASSLRGGSYNEQF
12	.	TRBJ2-1	.	TRBV18	ASSPQGAANEQF
17	.	TRBJ1-3	.	TRBV10-1	ASSESAEGRTRSGNTIY
11	.	TRBJ1-5	.	TRBV19	ASSEGRNQPQH